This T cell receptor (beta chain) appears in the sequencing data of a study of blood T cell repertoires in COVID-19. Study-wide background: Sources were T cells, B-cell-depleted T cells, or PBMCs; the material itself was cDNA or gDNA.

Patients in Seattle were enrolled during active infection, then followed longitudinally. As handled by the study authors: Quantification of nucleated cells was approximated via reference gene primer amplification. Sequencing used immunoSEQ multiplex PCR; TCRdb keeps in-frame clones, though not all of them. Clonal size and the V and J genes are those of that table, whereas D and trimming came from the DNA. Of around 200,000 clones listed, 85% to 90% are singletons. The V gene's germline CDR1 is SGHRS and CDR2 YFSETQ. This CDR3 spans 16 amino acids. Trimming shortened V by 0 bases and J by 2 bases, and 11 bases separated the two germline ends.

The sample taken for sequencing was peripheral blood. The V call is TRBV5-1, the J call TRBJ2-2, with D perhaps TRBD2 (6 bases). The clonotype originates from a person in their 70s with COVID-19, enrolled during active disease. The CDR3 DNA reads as TGCGCCAGCAGCTTGGTTGGGGGGACTAACACCGGGGAGCTGTTTTTT. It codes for CASSLVGGTNTGELFF.